This TCR beta chain stems from a study of T cell repertoires in cytomegalovirus infection. Study summary: Carrying CMV and the relevant HLA type showed in public TCR beta signatures.

TCRdb ran MiXCR on the reads and lists one entry per CDR3 protein. The data hold approximately 750,000 distinct CDR3 sequences, with under 40% observed a single time. Study-level points and caveats: HLA-C-restricted CMV clonotypes gave the most frequent clonotype in two of eight donors.

Turning to this clonotype: Its antigen is not identified.

Input material: PBMCs. This clonotype was obtained from a human donor in good health (CMV status not recorded). Some clones in this sample may be carry-over from other donors' samples.

The CDR3: CASRWGEGSGYEQYF. For the CDR3, the DNA is TGTGCCAGTAGATGGGGAGAGGGGTCCGGGTACGAGCAGTACTTC. V gene TRBV19 combines with J gene TRBJ2-7; the D call may be TRBD1 or TRBD2 (5 bases each). This CDR3 region has 15 residues. V lost 6 bases and J lost 4, with 19 bases in between. Germline V lookup: CDR1 LNHDA, CDR2 SQIVND (reference sequence). Based on the CDR3 plus reference TRBV19 and TRBJ2-7, the full variable domain is DGGITQSPKYLFRKEGQNVTLSCEQNLNHDAMYWYRQDPGQGLRLIYYSQIVNDFQKGDIAEGYSVSREKKESFPLTVTSAQKNPTAFYLCASRWGEGSGYEQYFGPGTRLTVT.